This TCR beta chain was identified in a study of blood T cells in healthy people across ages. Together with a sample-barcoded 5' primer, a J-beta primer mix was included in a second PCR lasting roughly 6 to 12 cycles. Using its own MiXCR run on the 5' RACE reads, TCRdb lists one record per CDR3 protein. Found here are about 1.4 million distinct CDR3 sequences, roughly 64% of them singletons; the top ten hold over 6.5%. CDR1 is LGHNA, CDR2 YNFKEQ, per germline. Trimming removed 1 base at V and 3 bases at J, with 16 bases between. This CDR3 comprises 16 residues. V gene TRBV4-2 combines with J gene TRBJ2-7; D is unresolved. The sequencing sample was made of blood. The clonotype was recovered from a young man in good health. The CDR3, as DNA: TGTGCCAGCAGCCAAGTGGGCGGTCCTCCCCTCTACGAGCAGTACTTC. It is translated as CASSQVGGPPLYEQYF.